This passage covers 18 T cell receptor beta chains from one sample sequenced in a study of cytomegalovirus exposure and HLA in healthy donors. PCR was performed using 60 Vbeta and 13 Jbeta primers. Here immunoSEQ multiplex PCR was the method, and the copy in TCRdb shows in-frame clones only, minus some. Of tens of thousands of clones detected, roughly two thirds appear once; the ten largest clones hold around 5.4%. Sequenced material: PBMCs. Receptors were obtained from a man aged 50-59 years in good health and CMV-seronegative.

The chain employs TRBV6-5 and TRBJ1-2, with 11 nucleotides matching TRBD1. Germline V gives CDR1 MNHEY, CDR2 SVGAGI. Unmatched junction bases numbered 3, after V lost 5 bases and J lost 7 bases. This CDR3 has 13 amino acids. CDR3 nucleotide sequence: TGTGCCAGCAGTACCGGGACAGGGGGTGGCTACACCTTC. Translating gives CASSTGTGGGYTF.

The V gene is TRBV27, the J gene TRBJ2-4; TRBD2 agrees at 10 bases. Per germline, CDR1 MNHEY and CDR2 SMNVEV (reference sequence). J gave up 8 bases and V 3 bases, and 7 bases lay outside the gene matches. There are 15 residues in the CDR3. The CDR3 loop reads CASSFITSGKDIQYF. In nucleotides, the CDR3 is TGTGCCAGCAGTTTCATCACTAGCGGGAAAGACATTCAGTACTTC.

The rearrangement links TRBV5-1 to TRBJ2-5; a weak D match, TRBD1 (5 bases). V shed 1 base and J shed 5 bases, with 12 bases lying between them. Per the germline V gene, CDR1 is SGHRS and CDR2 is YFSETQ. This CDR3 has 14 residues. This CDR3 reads CASSLLGAGETQYF. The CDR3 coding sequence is TGCGCCAGCAGCTTGTTAGGGGCAGGGGAGACCCAGTACTTC.

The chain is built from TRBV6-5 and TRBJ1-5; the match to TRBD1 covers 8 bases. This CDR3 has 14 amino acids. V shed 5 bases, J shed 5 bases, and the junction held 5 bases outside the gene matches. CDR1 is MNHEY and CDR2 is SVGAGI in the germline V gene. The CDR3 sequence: CASSQGQGDQPQHF. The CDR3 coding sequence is TGTGCCAGCAGTCAAGGACAGGGAGATCAGCCCCAGCATTTT.

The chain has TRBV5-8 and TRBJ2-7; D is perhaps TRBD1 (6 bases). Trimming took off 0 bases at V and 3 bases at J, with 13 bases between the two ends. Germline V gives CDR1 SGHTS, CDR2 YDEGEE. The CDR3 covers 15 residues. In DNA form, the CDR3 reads TGTGCCAGCAGCTTGGATTTGGGCAGGGGCTACGAGCAGTACTTC. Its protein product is CASSLDLGRGYEQYF.

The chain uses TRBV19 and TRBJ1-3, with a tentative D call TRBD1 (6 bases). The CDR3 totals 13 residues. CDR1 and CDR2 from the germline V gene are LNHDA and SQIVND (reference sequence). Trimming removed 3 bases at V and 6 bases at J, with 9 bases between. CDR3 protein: CASSIRTANTIYF. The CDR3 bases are TGTGCCAGTAGTATCCGGACAGCAAACACCATATATTTT.

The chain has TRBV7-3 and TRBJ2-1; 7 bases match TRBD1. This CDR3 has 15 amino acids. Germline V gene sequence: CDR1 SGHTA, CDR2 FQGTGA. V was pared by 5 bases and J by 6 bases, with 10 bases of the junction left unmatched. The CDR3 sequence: CASSPYPGQPNEQFF. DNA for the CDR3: TGTGCCAGCAGCCCTTACCCGGGACAGCCCAATGAGCAGTTCTTC.

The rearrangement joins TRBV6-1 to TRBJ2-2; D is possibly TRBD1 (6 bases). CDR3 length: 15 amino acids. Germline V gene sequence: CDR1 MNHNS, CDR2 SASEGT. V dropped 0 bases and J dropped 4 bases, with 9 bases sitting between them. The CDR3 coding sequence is TGTGCCAGCAGTGAAGCACAGGGTCGCACCGGGGAGCTGTTTTTT. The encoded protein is CASSEAQGRTGELFF.

The CDR3 loop is CASSFGVFTDTQYF. The CDR3 bases are TGTGCCAGCAGCTTCGGGGTATTCACAGATACGCAGTATTTT. V gene TRBV5-8 combines with J gene TRBJ2-3; possibly TRBD2 for D (5 bases). The V end lost 2 bases, the J end lost 2 bases, and 9 bases lay between the germline ends. CDR3 size: 14 residues. Germline assignment: CDR1 SGHTS and CDR2 YDEGEE. The full variable domain, rest sourced from reference TRBV5-8 and TRBJ2-3, is EAGVTQSPTHLIKTRGQQATLRCSPISGHTSVYWYQQALGLGLQFLLWYDEGEERNRGNFPPRFSGRQFPNYSSELNVNALELEDSALYLCASSFGVFTDTQYFGPGTRLTVL.

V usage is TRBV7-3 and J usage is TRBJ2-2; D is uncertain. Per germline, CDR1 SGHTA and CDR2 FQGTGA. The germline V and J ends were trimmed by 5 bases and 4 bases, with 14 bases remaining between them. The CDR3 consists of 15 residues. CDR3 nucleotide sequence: TGTGCCAGCAGCATGAATCTGGGCAGCACCGGGGAGCTGTTTTTT. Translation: CASSMNLGSTGELFF.

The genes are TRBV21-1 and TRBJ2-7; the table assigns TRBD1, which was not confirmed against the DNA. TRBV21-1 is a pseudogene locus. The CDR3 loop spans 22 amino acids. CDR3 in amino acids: CASSKTMSVPGKRDRGYYEQYF. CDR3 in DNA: TGTGCCAGCAGCAAAACCATGTCAGTCCCGGGGAAGCGGGACAGGGGATACTACGAGCAGTACTTC.

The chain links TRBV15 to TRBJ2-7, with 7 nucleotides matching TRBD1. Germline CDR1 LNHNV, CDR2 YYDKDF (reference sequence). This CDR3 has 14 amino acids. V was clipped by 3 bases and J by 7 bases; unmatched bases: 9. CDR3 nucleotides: TGTGCCACCAGCAGGTTCCAACAGGGGTATGAGCAGTACTTC. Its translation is CATSRFQQGYEQYF.

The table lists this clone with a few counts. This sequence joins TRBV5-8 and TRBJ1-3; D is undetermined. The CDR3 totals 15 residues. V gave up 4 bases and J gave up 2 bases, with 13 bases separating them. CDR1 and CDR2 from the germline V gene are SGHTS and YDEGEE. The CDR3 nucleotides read TGTGCCAGCAGCCAAGATCCCGGGGCTGGAAACACCATATATTTT. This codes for CASSQDPGAGNTIYF.

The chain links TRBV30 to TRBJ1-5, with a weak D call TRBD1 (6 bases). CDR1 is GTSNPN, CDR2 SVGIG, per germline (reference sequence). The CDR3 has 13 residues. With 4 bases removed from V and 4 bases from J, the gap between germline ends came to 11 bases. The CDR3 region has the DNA TGTGCCTGGAATGTCCAGGGGAATCAGCCCCAGCATTTT. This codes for CAWNVQGNQPQHF.

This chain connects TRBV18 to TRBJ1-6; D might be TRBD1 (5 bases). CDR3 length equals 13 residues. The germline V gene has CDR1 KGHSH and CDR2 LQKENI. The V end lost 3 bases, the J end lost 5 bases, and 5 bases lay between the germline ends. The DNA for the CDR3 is TGTGCCAGCTCACCGACAGATAATTCACCCCTCCACTTT. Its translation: CASSPTDNSPLHF.

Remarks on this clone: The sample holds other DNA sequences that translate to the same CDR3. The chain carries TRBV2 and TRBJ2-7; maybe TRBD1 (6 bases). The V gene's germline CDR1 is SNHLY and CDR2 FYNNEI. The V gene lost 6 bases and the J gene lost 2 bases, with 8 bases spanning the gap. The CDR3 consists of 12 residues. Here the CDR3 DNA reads TGTGCCAGCAGAGAGGGGGCCTACGAGCAGTACTTC. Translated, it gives CASREGAYEQYF.

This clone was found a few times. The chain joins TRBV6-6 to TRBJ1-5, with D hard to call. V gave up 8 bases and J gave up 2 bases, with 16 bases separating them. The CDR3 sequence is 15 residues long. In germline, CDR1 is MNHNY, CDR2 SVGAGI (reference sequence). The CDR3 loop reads CASESSQTGNQPQHF. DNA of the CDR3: TGTGCCAGCGAGTCGAGCCAAACTGGCAATCAGCCCCAGCATTTT.

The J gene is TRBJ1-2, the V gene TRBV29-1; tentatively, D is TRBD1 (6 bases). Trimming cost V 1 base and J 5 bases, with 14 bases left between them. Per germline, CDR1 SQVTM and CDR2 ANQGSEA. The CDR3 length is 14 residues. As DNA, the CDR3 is TGCAGCGTTGAAGTCAGGACAGAGGCTTATGGCTACACCTTC. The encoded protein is CSVEVRTEAYGYTF.